This TCR beta chain is from a study of shared clonotypes between healthy human individuals. Findings and caveats of the study: Naive subsets generally exceeded memory subsets in estimated richness.

In the naive CD8 group, cells lacked CD45RO and were positively selected for CCR7, so terminally differentiated effector memory CD45RA+ cells were left out. Method: immunoSEQ multiplex PCR; TCRdb's copy keeps in-frame clones and lacks some. The sample lists around 2.1 million clones; roughly 91% were seen once. Of note for this clone: Antigen unknown.

The CDR3 length is 14 residues. Losses at the gene ends were 2 bases for V and 4 bases for J; bases not matched to a gene: 3. Germline CDR1 and CDR2: MNHEY and SMNVEV (reference sequence). This sequence originates from a man younger than 35 in good health. Some clones in this sample may be carry-over from other donors' samples. The chain has TRBV27 and TRBJ2-5, with TRBD2 identical over 8 bases. The specimen sequenced was naive CD8+ T cells from PBMCs. The CDR3: CASSLGTRAETQYF. CDR3 bases: TGTGCCAGCAGTTTAGGGACTAGAGCAGAGACCCAGTACTTC.